One sample yielded the 17 T cell receptor beta chains listed below, sequenced in a study of blood T cells in healthy people across ages. A sample-barcoded 5' primer and a J-beta primer mix were used in a second PCR of roughly 7 to 11 cycles. In TCRdb, the 5' RACE reads were re-called with MiXCR into one record per CDR3 protein. The sample records about 730,000 distinct CDR3 sequences, around 46% being singletons. Sequencing used blood. Every receptor here comes from a woman aged 55-69 years in good health.

The V and J genes are TRBV7-2 and TRBJ1-5; 8 bases are a match to TRBD1. Germline loops: CDR1 SGHTA, CDR2 FQGNSA. The ends lost 5 bases at V and 3 bases at J; junction bases unmatched: 6. This CDR3 spans 15 amino acids. CDR3 coding DNA: TGTGCCAGCAGCCCACAGGGGGGTCCCAATCAGCCCCAGCATTTT. The encoded protein is CASSPQGGPNQPQHF.

The chain is built from TRBV20-1 and TRBJ1-2; D gene uncertain. Trimming pared 3 bases from V and 9 bases from J, leaving 14 bases between. The CDR3 has 12 amino acids. Germline CDR1 DFQATT, CDR2 SNEGSKA (reference sequence). The CDR3 coding sequence is TGCAGTGCTAGTAAGGGAACTAGGAGCTACACCTTC. Translating it yields CSASKGTRSYTF.

The table lists this clonotype with many counts. The chain links TRBV7-2 to TRBJ2-5, with D tentatively TRBD1 or TRBD2 (5 bases each). Germline V lookup: CDR1 SGHTA, CDR2 FQGNSA. Deletions cut 1 base from V and 3 bases from J, with 12 bases between. CDR3 length: 15 residues. The CDR3 spells CASSLGRGVEETQYF. The DNA of the CDR3 is TGTGCCAGCAGCTTAGGTAGAGGGGTTGAAGAGACCCAGTACTTC.

This clonotype was seen a few times. The V gene is TRBV4-2, the J gene TRBJ2-7; 9 positions agree with TRBD1. Germline CDR1 and CDR2: LGHNA and YNFKEQ. This CDR3 spans 15 amino acids. After removal of 4 bases from V and 6 bases from J, the junction contained 10 bases not matched to a gene. The CDR3 is CASSRSGDRVCEQYF. As DNA, the CDR3 is TGTGCCAGCAGCCGTTCCGGGGACAGGGTCTGCGAGCAGTACTTC.

In its sample, this clonotype was seen many times. The CDR3 region has the DNA TGCAGCGTTGAGTCGCTAGCGGACTCCCCAGATACGCAGTATTTT. Translation gives CSVESLADSPDTQYF. This chain joins TRBV29-1 and TRBJ2-3; TRBD2 matches 7 bases. Germline trimming cut 3 bases from V and 4 bases from J; bases unmatched to any gene: 10. The length of the CDR3 is 15 residues. CDR1 and CDR2 (germline): SQVTM, ANQGSEA.

This clonotype was seen only a few times. The chain employs TRBV4-3 and TRBJ1-3; D is possibly TRBD1 (6 bases). V was cut by 2 bases and J by 1 base, with 15 bases left in between. Germline CDR1 is LGHNA and CDR2 is YSLEER. The CDR3 is 17 residues long. As DNA, the CDR3 is TGCGCCAGCAGCCAATATGCACAGGGCAATTCTGGAAACACCATATATTTT. It yields the protein CASSQYAQGNSGNTIYF.

The V and J genes are TRBV10-3 and TRBJ1-1; 7 bases map to TRBD1. The CDR3 sequence is 14 residues long. Germline-derived CDR1 and CDR2 are ENHRY and SYGVKD. J was trimmed by 2 bases and V by 6 bases; bases with no gene match: 6. CDR3 sequence reads: CAIRPGQTNTEAFF. The CDR3 DNA follows: TGTGCCATCAGGCCGGGACAGACTAACACTGAAGCTTTCTTT.

This clonotype was seen only a few times. This CDR3 is CSVESGYTEAFF. CDR3 sequence (DNA): TGCAGCGTTGAATCGGGGTACACTGAAGCTTTCTTT. The chain links TRBV29-1 to TRBJ1-1; D is unresolved. CDR1 and CDR2 (germline): SQVTM, ANQGSEA. The length of the CDR3 is 12 residues. With 2 bases removed from V and 3 bases from J, the gap between germline ends came to 7 bases.

The rearrangement joins TRBV4-2 to TRBJ2-4; D is possibly TRBD1 or TRBD2 (5 bases each). Trimming shortened V by 1 base and J by 5 bases, and 12 bases separated the two germline ends. CDR3 length: 15 residues. Looked up from germline, CDR1 is LGHNA and CDR2 is YNFKEQ. The CDR3: CASSQADGDQNIQYF. The CDR3 DNA follows: TGTGCCAGCAGCCAAGCGGACGGGGACCAAAACATTCAGTACTTC.

This rearrangement joins TRBV29-1 to TRBJ2-7; D is possibly TRBD1 (6 bases). The ends were cut back, 5 bases at V and 1 base at J, with 18 bases in the middle. Germline CDR1 is SQVTM and CDR2 is ANQGSEA. The CDR3 length is 15 residues. The CDR3: CSVSGGDKLSYEQYF. The CDR3 DNA follows: TGCAGCGTTTCCGGTGGGGACAAACTATCCTACGAGCAGTACTTC.

Points on this clonotype: This clone may be a read error of a much larger clone one base away. The chain links TRBV5-1 to TRBJ2-1; D gene uncertain. In germline, CDR1 is SGHRS, CDR2 YFSETQ. The CDR3 is made up of 17 amino acids. V gave up 0 bases and J gave up 0 bases, with 13 bases separating them. CDR3 region: CASSLEGPVGSYNEQFF. CDR3 bases: TGCGCCAGCAGCTTGGAGGGCCCGGTGGGCTCCTACAATGAGCAGTTCTTC.

This chain connects TRBV29-1 to TRBJ2-1; no clear D. Germline lookup yields CDR1 SQVTM and CDR2 ANQGSEA. V was trimmed by 7 bases and J by 3 bases, leaving 13 bases between them. The CDR3 extends over 13 amino acids. CDR3 DNA sequence: TGCAGCGGCAGACCCGTAGACTACAATGAGCAGTTCTTC. Its protein product is CSGRPVDYNEQFF.

The rearrangement joins TRBV25-1 to TRBJ1-4; a weak D match, TRBD1 (6 bases). V lost 2 bases to trimming and J lost 7 bases, with 8 bases between them. Germline V gene data show CDR1 as MGHDK and CDR2 as SYGVNS. CDR3 length: 13 residues. CDR3 DNA: TGTGCCAGCAGTGAAGGGGGCGGTGAAAAACTGTTTTTT. Residues: CASSEGGGEKLFF. The variable domain in full, completed from reference TRBV25-1 and TRBJ1-4, reads EADIYQTPRYLVIGTGKKITLECSQTMGHDKMYWYQQDPGMELHLIHYSYGVNSTEKGDLSSESTVSRIRTEHFPLTLESARPSHTSQYLCASSEGGGEKLFFGSGTQLSVL.

CDR3 region: CASSDTGVGETQYF. The DNA of the CDR3 is TGCGCCAGCAGCGATACAGGGGTCGGAGAGACCCAGTACTTC. This chain uses TRBV5-1 with TRBJ2-5; 7 bases are shared with TRBD1. V lost 4 bases, J lost 4 bases, and 7 bases stayed unmatched. Germline CDR1 is SGHRS and CDR2 is YFSETQ. The CDR3 contains 14 residues.

The chain uses TRBV10-3 and TRBJ2-1, with TRBD1 identical over 11 bases. V lost 2 bases, J lost 8 bases, and 5 bases stayed unmatched. Looked up from germline, CDR1 is ENHRY and CDR2 is SYGVKD. This CDR3 is 15 amino acids long. CDR3 sequence reads: CAISEGTGGWYEQFF. Here the CDR3 DNA reads TGTGCCATCAGTGAGGGGACAGGGGGTTGGTATGAGCAGTTCTTC.

V gene TRBV12-3 or TRBV12-4 combines with J gene TRBJ1-2, with no clear D. Trimming cost V 6 bases and J 8 bases, with 16 bases left between them. This CDR3 region has 13 residues. This CDR3 is CASSTDPTWGYTF. The CDR3 bases are TGTGCCAGCAGCACGGATCCGACTTGGGGCTACACCTTC.

This clonotype was found a few times. J is TRBJ1-1 and V is TRBV3-1, with D unresolved. V lost 6 bases, J lost 7 bases, and 9 bases lay in between. The CDR3 has 11 amino acids. Germline V gives CDR1 LGHDT, CDR2 YNNKEL (reference sequence). CDR3 nucleotide sequence: TGTGCCAGCAGGTACCTGGATGAAGCTTTCTTT. Amino acid sequence: CASRYLDEAFF.